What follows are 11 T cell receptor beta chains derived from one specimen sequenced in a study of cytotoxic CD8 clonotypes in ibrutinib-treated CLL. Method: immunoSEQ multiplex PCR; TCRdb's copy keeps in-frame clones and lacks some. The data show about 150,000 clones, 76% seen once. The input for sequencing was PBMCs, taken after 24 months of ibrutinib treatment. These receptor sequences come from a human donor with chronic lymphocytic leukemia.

CDR3 residues: CASSQGGSGRNEQFF. Here the CDR3 DNA reads TGTGCCAGCAGCCAAGGGGGTAGCGGCCGCAATGAGCAGTTCTTC. The chain uses TRBV7-3 and TRBJ2-1, with D possibly called TRBD1 or TRBD2 (6 bases each). V shed 5 bases and J shed 6 bases, with 17 bases lying between them. Germline V gene lookup returns CDR1 SGHTA and CDR2 FQGTGA. This CDR3 spans 15 amino acids.

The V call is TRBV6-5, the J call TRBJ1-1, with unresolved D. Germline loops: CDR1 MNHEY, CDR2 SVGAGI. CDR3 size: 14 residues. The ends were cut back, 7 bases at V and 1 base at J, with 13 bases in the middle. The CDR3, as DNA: TGTGCCAGCATCGGCCGTCCCGGGAACACTGAAGCTTTCTTT. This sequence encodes CASIGRPGNTEAFF.

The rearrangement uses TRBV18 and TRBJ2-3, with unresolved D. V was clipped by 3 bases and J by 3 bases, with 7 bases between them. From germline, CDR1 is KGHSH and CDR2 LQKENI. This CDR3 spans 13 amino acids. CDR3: CASSPERTDTQYF. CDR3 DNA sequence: TGTGCCAGCTCACCCGAAAGGACAGATACGCAGTATTTT.

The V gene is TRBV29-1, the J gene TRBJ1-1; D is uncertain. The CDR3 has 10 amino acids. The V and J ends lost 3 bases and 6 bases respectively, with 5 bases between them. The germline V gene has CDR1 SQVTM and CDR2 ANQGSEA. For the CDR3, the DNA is TGCAGCGTTGAGGTAGCTGAAGCTTTCTTT. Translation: CSVEVAEAFF.

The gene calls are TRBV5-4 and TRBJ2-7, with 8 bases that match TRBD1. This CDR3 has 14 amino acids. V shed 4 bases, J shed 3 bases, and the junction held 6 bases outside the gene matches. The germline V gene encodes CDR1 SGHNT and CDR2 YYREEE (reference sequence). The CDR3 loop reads CASSGQGMDYEQYF. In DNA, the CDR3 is TGTGCCAGCAGCGGACAGGGAATGGACTACGAGCAGTACTTC.

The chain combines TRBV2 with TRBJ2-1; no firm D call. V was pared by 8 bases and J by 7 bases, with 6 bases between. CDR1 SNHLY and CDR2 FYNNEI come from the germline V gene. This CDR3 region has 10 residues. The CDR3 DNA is TGTGCCAGCGCCGGAAATGAGCAGTTCTTC. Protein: CASAGNEQFF.

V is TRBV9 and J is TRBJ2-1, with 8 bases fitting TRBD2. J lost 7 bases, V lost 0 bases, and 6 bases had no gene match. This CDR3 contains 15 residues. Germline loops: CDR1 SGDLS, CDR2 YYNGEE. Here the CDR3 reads CASSVAGGPGNEQFF. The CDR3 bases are TGTGCCAGCAGCGTAGCGGGAGGGCCGGGTAATGAGCAGTTCTTC.

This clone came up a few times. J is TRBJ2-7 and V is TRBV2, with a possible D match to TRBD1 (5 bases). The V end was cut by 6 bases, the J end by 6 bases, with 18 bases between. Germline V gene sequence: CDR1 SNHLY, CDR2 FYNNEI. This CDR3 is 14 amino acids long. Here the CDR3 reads CASSHDRPAGEQYF. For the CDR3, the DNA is TGTGCCAGCAGCCATGACAGACCCGCCGGCGAGCAGTACTTC.

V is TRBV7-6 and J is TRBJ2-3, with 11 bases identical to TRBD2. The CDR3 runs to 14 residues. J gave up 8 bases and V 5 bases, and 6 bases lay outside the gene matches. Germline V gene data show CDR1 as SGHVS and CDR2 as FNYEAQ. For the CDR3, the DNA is TGTGCCAGCAGCAAAACTAGCGGGAGACCTACGCAGTATTTT. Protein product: CASSKTSGRPTQYF.

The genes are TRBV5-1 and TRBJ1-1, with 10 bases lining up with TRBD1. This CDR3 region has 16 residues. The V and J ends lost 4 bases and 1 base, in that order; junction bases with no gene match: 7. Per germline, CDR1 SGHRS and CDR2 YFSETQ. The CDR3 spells CASSPDRGLGNTEAFF. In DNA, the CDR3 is TGCGCCAGCAGCCCAGACAGGGGGCTTGGGAACACTGAAGCTTTCTTT.

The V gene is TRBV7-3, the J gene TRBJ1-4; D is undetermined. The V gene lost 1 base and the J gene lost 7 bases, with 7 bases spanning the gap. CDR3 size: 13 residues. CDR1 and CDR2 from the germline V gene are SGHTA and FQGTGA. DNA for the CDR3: TGTGCCAGCAGCTTAAGGGAGGGTGAAAAACTGTTTTTT. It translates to CASSLREGEKLFF.